These 16 T cell receptor beta chains were all obtained from the same sample, sequenced in a study of shared clonotypes between healthy human individuals (dated by TCRdb to the early 2020s). CD8 naive samples consisted of CD45RO-negative cells that were positively selected for CCR7, yielding a CD45RA+CCR7+ population without TemRA cells. The library was obtained by the immunoSEQ multiplex PCR assay. TCRdb stores this immuneACCESS table with in-frame sequences only. Part of the clones is absent; in the studies checked, under half of the shortfall reflects unresolved V genes, and no reason is known for the rest. This sample gives some 800,000 clones in total; 80% to 95% of them show up just once. Approximately 25% of the sample is held by the ten biggest clonotypes. The source material was naive CD8+ T cells sorted from blood. Interpreted using the paper, the cell subset or site label stands for: CD45RA+CCR7+. These receptors all stem from a man aged 25-40 years in good health.

This rearrangement joins TRBV27 to TRBJ2-2; no reliable D call. CDR1 and CDR2 (germline): MNHEY, SMNVEV (reference sequence). Trimming shortened V by 5 bases and J by 8 bases, and 15 bases separated the two germline ends. The CDR3 extends over 14 amino acids. CDR3 protein: CASSEGPWDGELFF. The CDR3 DNA sequence: TGTGCCAGCAGTGAAGGACCATGGGATGGGGAGCTGTTTTTT.

J is TRBJ2-4 and V is TRBV4-3; D uncertain. CDR3 size: 18 residues. Germline V gene sequence: CDR1 LGHNA, CDR2 YSLEER. V was pared by 4 bases and J by 0 bases, with 19 bases between. CDR3 sequence (DNA): TGCGCCAGCAGCCTAAAAACGTGGGAACGGGTAGCCAAAAACATTCAGTACTTC. The encoded protein is CASSLKTWERVAKNIQYF.

This sequence joins TRBV18 and TRBJ1-2; D may be TRBD1 (6 bases). CDR3 length equals 15 residues. Per the germline V gene, CDR1 is KGHSH and CDR2 is LQKENI. Trimming pared 3 bases from V and 5 bases from J, leaving 16 bases between. CDR3 region: CASSPESRTDYGYTF. CDR3 nucleotide sequence: TGTGCCAGCTCACCCGAAAGTCGGACAGATTATGGCTACACCTTC.

The chain joins TRBV19 to TRBJ2-1, with TRBD1 matching over 9 bases. There are 16 residues in the CDR3. V was clipped by 3 bases and J by 8 bases; unmatched bases: 11. CDR1 is LNHDA, CDR2 SQIVND, per germline (reference sequence). The CDR3 region is CASSMGGTGRADEQFF. The DNA for the CDR3 is TGTGCCAGTAGTATGGGGGGGACAGGGAGGGCGGATGAGCAGTTCTTC.

This clone was observed once. A read error may produce the germline difference seen at one junction end. The J gene is TRBJ1-1, the V gene TRBV7-7; D is unresolved. There are 13 residues in the CDR3. Germline V CDR1 and CDR2: SSHAT, FNYEAQ (reference sequence). CDR3 DNA: TGTGCTAGCAGCTTATTCCAGAACACTGAAGCTTTCTTT. It translates to CASSLFQNTEAFF.

The CDR3 region has the DNA TGTGCCAGCAGCTTAGTTCTCGCGGGAGGCCAAGAAAGCACAGATACGCAGTATTTT. It codes for CASSLVLAGGQESTDTQYF. The chain couples TRBV7-6 to TRBJ2-3, with 8 positions matching TRBD2. From germline, CDR1 is SGHVS and CDR2 FNYEAQ. V shed 1 base and J 0 bases; nucleotides not matched to a gene: 12. The CDR3 is 19 residues long.

The V call is TRBV9, the J call TRBJ1-4; TRBD1 matches at 7 bases. Germline loops: CDR1 SGDLS, CDR2 YYNGEE. CDR3 length: 15 amino acids. The trim removed 3 bases at V and 7 bases at J, leaving 9 bases unmatched. The CDR3: CASSADRDYAEKLFF. The CDR3 DNA reads as TGTGCCAGCAGCGCCGACAGGGACTACGCTGAAAAACTGTTTTTT.

In the case of this clone: At the DNA level, this CDR3 is encoded by other sequences in the same sample as well. This sequence joins TRBV7-9 and TRBJ2-7, with 7 positions matching TRBD1. The ends lost 4 bases at V and 4 bases at J; junction bases unmatched: 1. This CDR3 has 12 amino acids. The germline gives CDR1 SEHNR, CDR2 FQNEAQ (reference sequence). CDR3 coding DNA: TGTGCCAGCAGCTCACAGGGGTACGAGCAGTACTTC. Its translation is CASSSQGYEQYF. Filled out from reference TRBV7-9 and TRBJ2-7, the complete variable domain reads DTGVSQNPRHKITKRGQNVTFRCDPISEHNRLYWYRQTLGQGPEFLTYFQNEAQLEKSRLLSDRFSAERPKGSFSTLEIQRTEQGDSAMYLCASSSQGYEQYFGPGTRLTVT.

The chain couples TRBV7-9 to TRBJ1-1; 8 bases are a match to TRBD1. After removal of 5 bases from V and 0 bases from J, the junction contained 5 bases not matched to a gene. Germline lookup yields CDR1 SEHNR and CDR2 FQNEAQ (reference sequence). CDR3 size: 15 residues. The CDR3 sequence: CASSQGQGVNTEAFF. CDR3 in DNA: TGTGCCAGCAGCCAAGGACAGGGAGTGAACACTGAAGCTTTCTTT.

The V call is TRBV11-2, the J call TRBJ2-3; D is perhaps TRBD2 (6 bases). The V end lost 5 bases, the J end lost 7 bases, and 19 bases lay between the germline ends. The CDR3 runs 15 residues. CDR1 is SGHAT and CDR2 is FQNNGV in the germline V gene. The CDR3 region is CASSPSRLSGNTQYF. The CDR3 DNA follows: TGTGCCAGCAGCCCCTCCCGACTTAGCGGAAATACGCAGTATTTT.

The rearrangement uses TRBV29-1 and TRBJ2-3; a weak D match, TRBD1 (6 bases). Looked up from germline, CDR1 is SQVTM and CDR2 is ANQGSEA. V was shortened by 3 bases and J by 2 bases, with 12 bases between the two germline ends. This CDR3 has 14 amino acids. CDR3: CSVDGTGPTDTQYF. The CDR3 bases are TGCAGCGTTGATGGAACAGGGCCCACAGATACGCAGTATTTT.

This clone showed up just a few times. V is TRBV11-2 and J is TRBJ2-1; D call uncertain. Trimming shortened V by 3 bases and J by 7 bases, and 10 bases separated the two germline ends. Germline V lookup: CDR1 SGHAT, CDR2 FQNNGV. The CDR3 extends over 13 amino acids. The CDR3: CASSLVPGNEQFF. As DNA, the CDR3 is TGTGCCAGCAGCTTGGTCCCAGGAAATGAGCAGTTCTTC.

V and J are TRBV7-9 and TRBJ2-7; 7 nucleotides match TRBD2. Germline V gene sequence: CDR1 SEHNR, CDR2 FQNEAQ (reference sequence). The CDR3 contains 12 residues. Trimming took 5 bases from V and 5 from J; bases not matched to a gene: 3. CDR3 loop: CASSNREDEQYF. The CDR3 DNA follows: TGTGCCAGCAGCAACCGGGAGGACGAGCAGTACTTC.

The chain recombines TRBV29-1 with TRBJ1-1; TRBD1 aligns across 9 bases. The CDR3 sequence is 13 residues long. The V gene's germline CDR1 is SQVTM and CDR2 ANQGSEA. V lost 6 bases and J lost 3; bases outside the gene matches: 5. For the CDR3, the DNA is TGCAGCGTAGAGACAGGGGGTGACACTGAAGCTTTCTTT. Its translation: CSVETGGDTEAFF.

This clone was seen only once. The chain links TRBV7-8 to TRBJ1-4; D not resolved. There are 15 residues in the CDR3. Per germline, CDR1 SGHVS and CDR2 FQNEAQ. V lost 1 base and J lost 8, with 14 bases in between. Here the CDR3 reads CASSLVRTSGEKLFF. In nucleotides, the CDR3 is TGTGCCAGCAGCTTAGTTCGGACCTCGGGGGAAAAACTGTTTTTT.

V is TRBV28 and J is TRBJ1-5; 8 bases agree with TRBD1. V gave up 4 bases and J gave up 3 bases; unmatched junction bases: 8. The CDR3 contains 16 residues. Germline V gene sequence: CDR1 MDHEN, CDR2 SYDVKM. The DNA for the CDR3 is TGTGCCAGCAGTTCGGGACAGGAGGCTTACAATCAGCCCCAGCATTTT. Amino acids: CASSSGQEAYNQPQHF.